This T cell receptor (beta chain) was obtained from a study of PD-L1 blockade in urothelial cancer. CDR3 length equals 16 residues. CDR1 and CDR2 (germline): SGHTA, FQGNSA. The V gene lost 0 bases and the J gene lost 7 bases, with 16 bases spanning the gap. Assay: immunoSEQ multiplex PCR; the TCRdb copy retains only in-frame clones and omits some. Found here are 100,000 to 150,000 clones, roughly 84% of them singletons; the top ten hold around 3.2%. Time point defined: pretreatment peripheral blood. Patients were living with locally advanced or metastatic urothelial carcinoma. Sequences were derived from PBMCs, sampled around atezolizumab (anti-PD-L1) treatment. The genes are TRBV7-2 and TRBJ1-5; TRBD1 is a possible D gene (6 bases). The source of this sequence is a man aged 45-60 years with urothelial cancer. The CDR3 DNA sequence: TGTGCCAGCAGCTTAGCTGCAGGGGTGGAAGGACAGCCCCAGCATTTT. Its protein is CASSLAAGVEGQPQHF.